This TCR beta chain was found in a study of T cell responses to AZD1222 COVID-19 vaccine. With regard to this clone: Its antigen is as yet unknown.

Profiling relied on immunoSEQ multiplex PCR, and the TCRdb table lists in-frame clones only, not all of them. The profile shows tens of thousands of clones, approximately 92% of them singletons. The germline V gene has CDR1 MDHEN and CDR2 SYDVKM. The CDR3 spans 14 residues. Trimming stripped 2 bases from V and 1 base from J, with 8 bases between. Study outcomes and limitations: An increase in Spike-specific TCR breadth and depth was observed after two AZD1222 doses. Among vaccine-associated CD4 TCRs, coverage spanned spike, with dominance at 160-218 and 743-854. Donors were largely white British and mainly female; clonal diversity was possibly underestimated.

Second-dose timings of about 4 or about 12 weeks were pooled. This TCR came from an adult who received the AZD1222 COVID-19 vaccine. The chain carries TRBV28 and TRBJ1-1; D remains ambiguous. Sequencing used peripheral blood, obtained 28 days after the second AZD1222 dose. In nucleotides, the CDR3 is TGTGCCAGCAGTTTACAACAGAAGAACACTGAAGCTTTCTTT. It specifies CASSLQQKNTEAFF.